The rows below give T cell receptor beta chains drawn from one sample of a study of beta chain features in type 1 diabetes. Libraries were prepared by immunoSEQ multiplex PCR; TCRdb keeps only in-frame clonotypes and omits some of them. The table has 130,000 to 150,000 clones, more than 9% seen once; the top ten hold 1.3%. Sequencing was performed on naive CD4+ T cells from blood. The receptors derive from a man between 18 and 35 years old in good health. CDR3s include the opening cysteine and the closing phenylalanine or tryptophan.

v_call cdr3_aa
TRBV29-1 CSVGSTPGRNYGYTF
TRBV18 CASSPSHRATYNEQFF
TRBV10-3 CAISAQTGTSPDTQYF
TRBV5-4 CASSVDRNTEAFF
TRBV27 CASSLLADTYNEQFF
TRBV6-6 CASSYSAGPYEQYF
TRBV18 CASSKRQGPVEQYF
TRBV18 CASSPVGGPTYNEQFF
TRBV11-2 CASSSRRDRIYNEQFF
TRBV28 CASSLVTQETQYF
TRBV7-9 CASSLGGGSDPDFF
TRBV7-2 CASSLRGLADNEQFF
TRBV7-3 CASSIAGGYQETQYF
TRBV19 CASRLQTGNYGYTF
TRBV18 CASSPGTVYEQYF
TRBV18 CASSLGTSGYNEQFF
TRBV28 CASSTPTGKNEKLFF
TRBV5-1 CASSLAAGDEKLFF